A single sample is the source of the 26 T cell receptor beta chains below, sequenced in a study of shared clonotypes between healthy human individuals. Generated by immunoSEQ multiplex PCR, the TCRdb table keeps only in-frame clones and is missing some. The sample contains a few hundred thousand clones, about 69% of which appear only once. The sequencing sample was made of memory CD4+ T cells sorted from blood. Subset meaning: CD45RA-negative fraction. These receptors all come from a young man in good health.

The rearrangement uses TRBV11-3 and TRBJ2-2; 11 nucleotides agree with TRBD2. CDR1 is SGHNT and CDR2 is YENEEA in the germline V gene. The length of the CDR3 is 17 residues. V shed 1 base, J shed 2 bases, and the junction held 3 bases outside the gene matches. The DNA of the CDR3 is TGTGCCAGCAGCTTAGGGGGGACTAGCGGCAACACCGGGGAGCTGTTTTTT. Encoded protein: CASSLGGTSGNTGELFF.

The V call is TRBV28, the J call TRBJ2-7; perhaps TRBD1 as D (5 bases). The CDR3 covers 18 residues. V was shortened by 5 bases and J by 0 bases, with 23 bases between the two germline ends. In germline, CDR1 is MDHEN, CDR2 SYDVKM. The CDR3 protein is CASSLNLQGQAFSYEQYF. The CDR3 region has the DNA TGTGCCAGCAGTCTAAACCTCCAGGGCCAGGCGTTCTCCTACGAGCAGTACTTC.

The genes are TRBV29-1 and TRBJ2-5; D gene unclear. The CDR3 has 11 amino acids. V lost 0 bases to trimming and J lost 5 bases, with 4 bases between them. Germline CDR1 reads SQVTM; CDR2 reads ANQGSEA. Written as DNA, the CDR3 is TGCAGCGTTGAAGACGGCGAGACCCAGTACTTC. Its protein is CSVEDGETQYF.

This chain links TRBV5-1 with TRBJ2-3, with D unresolved. The CDR3 loop spans 15 amino acids. The V and J ends lost 1 base and 0 bases respectively, with 9 bases between them. In germline, CDR1 is SGHRS, CDR2 YFSETQ. CDR3 sequence (DNA): TGCGCCAGCAGCTTGATCGGCGTAAGCACAGATACGCAGTATTTT. Translating gives CASSLIGVSTDTQYF.

This clone was found a few times. V gene TRBV19 combines with J gene TRBJ2-5; possible D gene TRBD1, 7 bases. V lost 4 bases to trimming and J lost 5 bases, with 20 bases between them. Germline loops: CDR1 LNHDA, CDR2 SQIVND (reference sequence). The CDR3 extends over 16 amino acids. The CDR3 DNA follows: TGTGCCAGTAGTAGCAGTGTAGGAGGGGGCACTGAGACCCAGTACTTC. Its protein product is CASSSSVGGGTETQYF.

The J gene is TRBJ2-1, the V gene TRBV6-4; D not certain. Germline V gene lookup returns CDR1 MRHNA and CDR2 SNTAGT. This CDR3 spans 14 amino acids. The ends were cut back, 0 bases at V and 5 bases at J, with 8 bases in the middle. CDR3 residues: CASSDSSRNNEQFF. The DNA of the CDR3 is TGTGCCAGCAGTGACTCGTCCAGGAACAATGAGCAGTTCTTC.

The chain joins TRBV9 to TRBJ2-2, with 15 nucleotides matching TRBD2. The CDR3 sequence is 17 residues long. J was trimmed by 6 bases and V by 2 bases; bases with no gene match: 5. Germline CDR1 is SGDLS and CDR2 is YYNGEE. CDR3 nucleotides: TGTGCCAGCAGCGTGGGACTAGCGGGAGGAAGCGCCGGGGAGCTGTTTTTT. Residues: CASSVGLAGGSAGELFF.

Points on this clone: A much larger clone lies a single base off, so this may be a read error. This sequence joins TRBV7-2 and TRBJ2-7; D is undetermined. Germline V gives CDR1 SGHTA, CDR2 FQGNSA. V was clipped by 1 base and J by 5 bases, with 3 bases between them. This CDR3 has 11 residues. In nucleotides, the CDR3 is TGTGCCAGCAGCTTAGTGCACGAGCAGTACTTC. This codes for CASSLVHEQYF. Drawing the rest from reference TRBV7-2 and TRBJ2-7, the complete variable domain is GAGVSQSPSNKVTEKGKDVELRCDPISGHTALYWYRQSLGQGLEFLIYFQGNSAPDKSGLPSDRFSAERTGGSVSTLTIQRTQQEDSAVYLCASSLVHEQYFGPGTRLTVT.

The chain's CDR3 is CASSRDRGSDQPQHF. The CDR3 nucleotides read TGTGCCAGCAGCCGCGACAGGGGGTCAGATCAGCCCCAGCATTTT. The chain combines TRBV4-2 with TRBJ1-5; TRBD1 matches 9 bases. V lost 4 bases and J lost 5; bases outside the gene matches: 6. The CDR3 runs 15 residues. Germline V lookup: CDR1 LGHNA, CDR2 YNFKEQ.

The chain recombines TRBV28 with TRBJ2-3; tentative D call: TRBD1 (6 bases). The CDR3 has 16 residues. Germline CDR1 and CDR2: MDHEN and SYDVKM. Between the trimmed V and J ends, which lost 5 bases and 3 bases, there was a span of 18 bases. CDR3 DNA sequence: TGTGCCAGCAGTCCCCGTCAGGGGAGAATAACAGATACGCAGTATTTT. Amino acids: CASSPRQGRITDTQYF.

This chain links TRBV6-1 with TRBJ1-1; no clear D gene. V dropped 3 bases and J dropped 1 base, with 6 bases sitting between them. Germline V gene data show CDR1 as MNHNS and CDR2 as SASEGT. This CDR3 spans 13 amino acids. CDR3 loop: CASSDQPNTEAFF. The CDR3 DNA reads as TGTGCCAGCAGTGACCAACCGAACACTGAAGCTTTCTTT.

This clone was recorded a few times. The chain couples TRBV5-4 to TRBJ2-7; perhaps D is TRBD1 or TRBD2 (5 bases each). Looked up from germline, CDR1 is SGHNT and CDR2 is YYREEE (reference sequence). CDR3 length: 15 residues. The ends were cut back, 0 bases at V and 2 bases at J, with 12 bases in the middle. The DNA of the CDR3 is TGTGCCAGCAGCTTGGCCGGGACCGGCACCTACGAGCAGTACTTC. This encodes CASSLAGTGTYEQYF.

V gene TRBV6-5 combines with J gene TRBJ2-3; perhaps TRBD1 as D (5 bases). The CDR3 spans 15 residues. CDR1 is MNHEY, CDR2 SVGAGI, per germline. Trimming took off 5 bases at V and 4 bases at J, with 16 bases between the two ends. CDR3 in DNA: TGTGCCAGCAGTCCCCAGGGCGCCTCGCCAGATACGCAGTATTTT. It specifies CASSPQGASPDTQYF.

In its sample, this clone was seen a few times. The rearrangement joins TRBV4-3 to TRBJ1-2; the D gene is possibly TRBD1 (5 bases). The V and J ends lost 2 bases and 3 bases respectively, with 13 bases between them. This CDR3 has 15 amino acids. The V gene's germline CDR1 is LGHNA and CDR2 YSLEER. The CDR3 loop is CASSQQHLGDYGYTF. The CDR3 DNA reads TGCGCCAGCAGCCAACAGCACCTGGGGGACTATGGCTACACCTTC.

The V and J genes are TRBV11-2 and TRBJ2-7; 8 bases map to TRBD2. CDR1 is SGHAT, CDR2 FQNNGV, per germline. The CDR3 sequence is 15 residues long. Losses at the gene ends were 0 bases for V and 2 bases for J; bases not matched to a gene: 3. CDR3 nucleotide sequence: TGTGCCAGCAGCTTAGAACTAGCGGCGACCTACGAGCAGTACTTC. It translates to CASSLELAATYEQYF.

This chain uses TRBV15 with TRBJ2-3; tentative D call: TRBD1 (6 bases). The length of the CDR3 is 14 residues. Germline loops: CDR1 LNHNV, CDR2 YYDKDF (reference sequence). V dropped 3 bases and J dropped 4 bases, with 11 bases sitting between them. The chain's CDR3 is CATSRFWTADTQYF. CDR3 nucleotides: TGTGCCACCAGCAGGTTTTGGACAGCAGATACGCAGTATTTT.

This rearrangement joins TRBV19 to TRBJ1-3, with D tentatively TRBD1 (5 bases). The V and J ends lost 3 bases and 2 bases respectively, with 8 bases between them. From germline, CDR1 is LNHDA and CDR2 SQIVND (reference sequence). The CDR3 consists of 14 residues. CDR3 region: CASSIRTTGNTIYF. Written as DNA, the CDR3 is TGTGCCAGTAGTATCAGGACAACTGGAAACACCATATATTTT. The whole variable domain, filled in from reference TRBV19 and TRBJ1-3, reads DGGITQSPKYLFRKEGQNVTLSCEQNLNHDAMYWYRQDPGQGLRLIYYSQIVNDFQKGDIAEGYSVSREKKESFPLTVTSAQKNPTAFYLCASSIRTTGNTIYFGEGSWLTVV.

The chain is built from TRBV6-6 and TRBJ2-1, with a tentative D call TRBD1 (5 bases). There are 14 residues in the CDR3. Deletions cut 3 bases from V and 5 bases from J, with 11 bases between. Germline V lookup: CDR1 MNHNY, CDR2 SVGAGI (reference sequence). The chain's CDR3 is CASSYRQLNNEQFF. The CDR3 DNA sequence: TGTGCCAGCAGTTATAGACAGCTCAACAATGAGCAGTTCTTC.

This clone turned up a few times. The chain carries TRBV6-5 and TRBJ1-1; D gene unclear. Germline CDR1 and CDR2: MNHEY and SVGAGI. This CDR3 has 13 amino acids. Trimming removed 2 bases from V and 3 bases from J, with 7 bases in between. Written as DNA, the CDR3 is TGTGCCAGCAGTTACCGACGGGACACTGAAGCTTTCTTT. Translated: CASSYRRDTEAFF.

The J gene is TRBJ2-5, the V gene TRBV25-1, with D perhaps TRBD1 or TRBD2 (5 bases each). V was trimmed by 1 base and J by 4 bases, leaving 10 bases between them. The CDR3 contains 14 residues. Germline V lookup: CDR1 MGHDK, CDR2 SYGVNS. DNA for the CDR3: TGTGCCAGCAGTGAATCGGGACCTAGAGAGACCCAGTACTTC. Its protein product is CASSESGPRETQYF.

The genes are TRBV2 and TRBJ2-7; TRBD2 agrees at 10 bases. The CDR3 consists of 13 residues. Germline CDR1 is SNHLY and CDR2 is FYNNEI. J gave up 1 base and V 9 bases, and 3 bases lay outside the gene matches. The DNA of the CDR3 is TGTGCCAGGAAACTAGCGGGGTCCTACGAGCAGTACTTC. Protein: CARKLAGSYEQYF.

This clone appeared a few times. The rearrangement links TRBV5-1 to TRBJ2-7; TRBD2 aligns across 14 bases. CDR3 length: 15 amino acids. J lost 9 bases, V lost 0 bases, and 5 bases had no gene match. Germline CDR1 and CDR2: SGHRS and YFSETQ. DNA for the CDR3: TGCGCCAGCAGCTTGGAAGGGACTAGCGGGAGTGTGCAGTACTTC. Translated, it gives CASSLEGTSGSVQYF.

The chain is built from TRBV19 and TRBJ1-1; D is undetermined. This CDR3 spans 12 amino acids. Germline V lookup: CDR1 LNHDA, CDR2 SQIVND (reference sequence). Trimming pared 0 bases from V and 11 bases from J, leaving 10 bases between. CDR3 amino acids: CASSIDGRVAFF. CDR3 in DNA: TGTGCCAGTAGTATAGACGGGCGGGTCGCTTTCTTT. Based on the CDR3 plus reference TRBV19 and TRBJ1-1, the full variable domain is DGGITQSPKYLFRKEGQNVTLSCEQNLNHDAMYWYRQDPGQGLRLIYYSQIVNDFQKGDIAEGYSVSREKKESFPLTVTSAQKNPTAFYLCASSIDGRVAFFGQGTRLTVV.

This rearrangement joins TRBV19 to TRBJ2-6; 9 bases fit TRBD1. The CDR3 has 17 amino acids. In germline, CDR1 is LNHDA, CDR2 SQIVND (reference sequence). The V segment lost 6 bases and the J segment 0 bases; nucleotides outside the gene matches: 6. The CDR3 spells CASRRTGDFSGANVLTF. In DNA, the CDR3 is TGTGCCAGTAGGCGGACAGGGGATTTCTCTGGGGCCAACGTCCTGACTTTC.

A note on this clone: Other DNA sequences in the same sample also yield this CDR3. The rearrangement joins TRBV5-1 to TRBJ2-3; D is uncertain. The length of the CDR3 is 15 residues. Trimming pared 0 bases from V and 0 bases from J, leaving 8 bases between. CDR1 and CDR2 from the germline V gene are SGHRS and YFSETQ. The DNA for the CDR3 is TGCGCCAGCAGCTTGGATGGAACGAGCACAGATACGCAGTATTTT. Amino acids: CASSLDGTSTDTQYF.

The chain combines TRBV9 with TRBJ2-2; 8 nucleotides agree with TRBD2. The CDR3 loop spans 20 amino acids. Germline CDR1 reads SGDLS; CDR2 reads YYNGEE. V shed 5 bases and J 1 base; nucleotides not matched to a gene: 19. For the CDR3, the DNA is TGTGCCAGCAGTACAAGAGCCGGGACTAGAATGTGGAGGAACACCGGGGAGCTGTTTTTT. This translates into CASSTRAGTRMWRNTGELFF.